This T cell receptor (beta chain) was retrieved from a study of T cell changes during pregnancy in multiple sclerosis. Profiling relied on immunoSEQ multiplex PCR, and the TCRdb table lists in-frame clones only, not all of them. The sample comprises over 35,000 clones, nearly 90% of which are singletons, and roughly 0.55% rests with the top ten. Trimming took 0 bases from V and 3 from J; bases not matched to a gene: 3. The germline V gene encodes CDR1 SGHRS and CDR2 YFSETQ. This CDR3 spans 15 amino acids. This TCR came from a female donor with multiple sclerosis, enrolled in a pregnancy study. The source material was CD4+ T cells from peripheral blood mononuclear cells, sampled in the second trimester of pregnancy. This sequence joins TRBV5-1 and TRBJ2-1, with 7 bases matching TRBD1. Written as DNA, the CDR3 is TGCGCCAGCAGCTTGGCGGGACAGATCTACAATGAGCAGTTCTTC. Translated, it gives CASSLAGQIYNEQFF.